These 3 T cell receptor beta chains were sequenced from one sample in a study of blood T cell repertoires in COVID-19 (dated by TCRdb to about 2020). The library was generated by the immunoSEQ multiplex PCR assay. As stored in TCRdb, this immuneACCESS dataset retains in-frame rearrangements with V and J assigned. A fraction of the clones does not appear; measured against another copy, unresolved V genes explain less than half of the discrepancy, and the remainder lacks a known reason. Present in this sample are approximately 250,000 clones, roughly 86% of which were seen just once. 8.5% to 9% of the sample is held by the ten biggest clonotypes. Sequencing input: peripheral blood. These receptors all stem from a man between 35 and 55 years old with active or convalescent COVID-19.

The chain couples TRBV2 to TRBJ1-1; D possibly corresponds to TRBD1 (6 bases). This CDR3 contains 14 residues. Per the germline V gene, CDR1 is SNHLY and CDR2 is FYNNEI. Trimming took 6 bases from V and 0 from J, leaving 11 bases between them. The CDR3 reads CASSHGQMNTEAFF. The CDR3 region has the DNA TGTGCCAGCAGCCACGGACAGATGAACACTGAAGCTTTCTTT. The full variable domain, with the rest looked up from reference TRBV2 and TRBJ1-1, is EPEVTQTPSHQVTQMGQEVILRCVPISNHLYFYWYRQILGQKVEFLVSFYNNEISEKSEIFDDQFSVERPDGSNFTLKIRSTKLEDSAMYFCASSHGQMNTEAFFGQGTRLTVV.

The table lists this clone with a count of one. The genes are TRBV10-1 and TRBJ2-3; D is perhaps TRBD2 (6 bases). V was shortened by 2 bases and J by 7 bases, with 13 bases between the two germline ends. This CDR3 contains 14 residues. Germline-derived CDR1 and CDR2 are WNHNN and SYGVQD (reference sequence). The CDR3 reads CASSELRDSHTQYF. The DNA of the CDR3 is TGCGCCAGCAGTGAGCTGCGGGACTCCCATACGCAGTATTTT.

This rearrangement joins TRBV6-5 to TRBJ2-7; D is unclear. The CDR3 is 13 amino acids. V lost 2 bases, J lost 2 bases, and 7 bases lay in between. Germline V gene sequence: CDR1 MNHEY, CDR2 SVGAGI. CDR3 in DNA: TGTGCCAGCAGTTACCACGGAGCCTACGAGCAGTACTTC. Encoded protein: CASSYHGAYEQYF.